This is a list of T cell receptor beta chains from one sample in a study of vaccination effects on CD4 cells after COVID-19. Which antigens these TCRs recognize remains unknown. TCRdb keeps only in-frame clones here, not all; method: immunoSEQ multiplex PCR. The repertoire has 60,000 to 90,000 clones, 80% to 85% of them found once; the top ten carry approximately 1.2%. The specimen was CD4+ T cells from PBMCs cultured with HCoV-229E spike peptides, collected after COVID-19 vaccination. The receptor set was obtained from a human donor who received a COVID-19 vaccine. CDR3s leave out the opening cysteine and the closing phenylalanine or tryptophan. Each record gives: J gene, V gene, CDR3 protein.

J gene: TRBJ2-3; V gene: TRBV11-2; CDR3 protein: ASSYRAGGPGTQY
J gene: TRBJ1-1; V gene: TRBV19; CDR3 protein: ASRSLQGTRTEAF
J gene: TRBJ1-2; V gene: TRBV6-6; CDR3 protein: ASSRDKTNYGYT
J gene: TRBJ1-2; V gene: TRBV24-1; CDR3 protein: ATSDLAGGYT
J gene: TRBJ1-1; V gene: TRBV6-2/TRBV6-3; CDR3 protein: ASSYSEVTEAF
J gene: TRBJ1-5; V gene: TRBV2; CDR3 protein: ASSSQGTRQPQH
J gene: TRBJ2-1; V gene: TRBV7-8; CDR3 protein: ASSKTGGAWNEQF
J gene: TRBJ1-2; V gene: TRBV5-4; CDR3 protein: ASSLEWDRGEGYT
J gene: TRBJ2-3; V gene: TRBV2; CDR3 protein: ASSVVDTQY
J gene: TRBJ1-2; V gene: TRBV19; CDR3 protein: ASRITPGSGKGPNYGYT
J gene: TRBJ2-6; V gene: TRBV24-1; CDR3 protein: ATSDQTRPGANVLT
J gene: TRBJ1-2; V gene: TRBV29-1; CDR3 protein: SVEESGEGTGVYGYT
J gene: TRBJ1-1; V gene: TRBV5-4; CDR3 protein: ASSLGSPMNTEAF
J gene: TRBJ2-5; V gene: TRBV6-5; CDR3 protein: ASSYGRYQETQY
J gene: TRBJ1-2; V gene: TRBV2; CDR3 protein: ASSGGTGYGYT
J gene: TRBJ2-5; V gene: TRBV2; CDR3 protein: ATTGTSAQY
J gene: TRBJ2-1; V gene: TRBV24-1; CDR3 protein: ATSDLSGSSYNEQF
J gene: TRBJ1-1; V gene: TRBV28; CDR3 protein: ASNRDRGTEAF
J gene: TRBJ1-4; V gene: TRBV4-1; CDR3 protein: ASSPRLTATNEKLF
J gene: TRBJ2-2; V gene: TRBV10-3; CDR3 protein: ASGEQVATGELF
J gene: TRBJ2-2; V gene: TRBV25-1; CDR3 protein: ASSEIGQGAKNTGELF
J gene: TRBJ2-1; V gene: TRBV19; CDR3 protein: ASSTEGLEQF
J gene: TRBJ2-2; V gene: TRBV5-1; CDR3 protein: ASSFPLGGTGELF
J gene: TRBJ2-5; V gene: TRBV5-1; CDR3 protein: ASSLGNQETQY
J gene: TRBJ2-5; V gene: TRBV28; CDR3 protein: ASSSSGTGGPGTQY
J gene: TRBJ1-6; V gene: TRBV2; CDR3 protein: ASNSNSPLH
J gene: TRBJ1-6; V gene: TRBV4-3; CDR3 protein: ASSQGTEGLGSPLH